The T cell receptor beta chain under discussion was sequenced for a study of T cells in Graves' hyperthyroidism and ophthalmopathy. Broader study findings: Ophthalmopathy got predicted by the model a median approximately 6 months before its onset.

Out of approximately 10 ml of fresh peripheral blood came the PBMCs. In its sample, this clonotype was seen many times. Its target is not known. What was amplified from RNA transcripts were TCR beta CDR3 regions. Using the HTBI primer set, a first-round RT-PCR was run on the TCR CDR3. TCRdb itself ran the multiplex PCR reads through MiXCR, one entry per CDR3 protein. The data show some 270,000 distinct CDR3 sequences, almost 25% seen once. Germline values: CDR1 MRHNA, CDR2 SNTAGT. V dropped 6 bases and J dropped 1 base, with 10 bases sitting between them. The CDR3 contains 14 residues. The sample consisted of blood. The gene calls are TRBV6-4 and TRBJ2-4; tentatively, D is TRBD1 (7 bases). The clonotype was recovered from a woman aged 35 to 49 with Graves' ophthalmopathy. As DNA, the CDR3 is TGTGCCAGCAGGGAGGGACAGGCCAAAAACATTCAGTACTTC. Its translation: CASREGQAKNIQYF.